Sequencing of this T cell receptor (beta chain) was carried out in a study of identifying expanded T cells in peripheral blood. V was shortened by 3 bases and J by 9 bases, with 12 bases between the two germline ends. Germline CDR1 and CDR2: SGHRS and YFSETQ. This CDR3 contains 12 residues. Assay used: immunoSEQ multiplex PCR; TCRdb lists only in-frame clones, some missing. The table lists 95,000 or so clones, around 85% of them singletons. This receptor was obtained from a person aged 18 to 75 in good health. Sequencing input: blood. The V gene is TRBV5-1, the J gene TRBJ1-1; D is possibly TRBD1 (6 bases). For the CDR3, the DNA is TGCGCCAGCAGCTACGAAACAGGGAAAGCTTTCTTT. Its translation: CASSYETGKAFF.